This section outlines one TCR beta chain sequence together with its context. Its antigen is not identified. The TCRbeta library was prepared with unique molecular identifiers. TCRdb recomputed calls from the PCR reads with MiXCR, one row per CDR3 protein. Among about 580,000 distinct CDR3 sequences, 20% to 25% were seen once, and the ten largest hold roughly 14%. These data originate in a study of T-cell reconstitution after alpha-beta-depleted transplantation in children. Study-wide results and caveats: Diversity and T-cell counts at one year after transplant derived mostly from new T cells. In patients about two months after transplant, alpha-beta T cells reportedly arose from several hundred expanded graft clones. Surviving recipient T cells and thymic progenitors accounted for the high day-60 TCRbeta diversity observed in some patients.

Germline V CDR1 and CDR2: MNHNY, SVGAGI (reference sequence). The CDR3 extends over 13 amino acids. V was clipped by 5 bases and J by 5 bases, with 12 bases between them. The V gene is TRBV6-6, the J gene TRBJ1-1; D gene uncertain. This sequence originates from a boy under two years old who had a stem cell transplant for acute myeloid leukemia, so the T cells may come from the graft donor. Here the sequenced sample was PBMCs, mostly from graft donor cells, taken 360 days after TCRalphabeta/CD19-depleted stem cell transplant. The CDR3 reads CASSHKTSTEAFF. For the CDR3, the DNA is TGTGCCAGCAGTCACAAAACGAGTACTGAAGCTTTCTTT.